Listed here are 22 T cell receptor beta chains from one sample, sequenced in a study of CD8 T cells in Susac syndrome. An amount of RNA that ranged from roughly 0.5 to 1 ug was reverse transcribed with random hexamers. TCRdb reanalysed the immunoSEQ multiplex PCR reads using MiXCR and keeps one entry per CDR3 protein. The sample holds about 80,000 distinct CDR3 sequences, around 94% seen once. Sequencing was done on a sample of CD8+ T cells from PBMCs. The receptors stem from a human donor in good health.

V usage is TRBV9 and J usage is TRBJ2-5; D might be TRBD1 or TRBD2, each matching 5 bases. The CDR3 length is 17 residues. The germline gives CDR1 SGDLS, CDR2 YYNGEE. Trimming left V 0 bases short and J 2 bases short, with 17 bases between. This CDR3 reads CASSVGSRGVRQETQYF. CDR3 sequence (DNA): TGTGCCAGCAGCGTAGGTTCAAGGGGAGTGCGGCAAGAGACCCAGTACTTC. Variable domain in full (rest from reference TRBV9 and TRBJ2-5): DSGVTQTPKHLITATGQRVTLRCSPRSGDLSVYWYQQSLDQGLQFLIQYYNGEERAKGNILERFSAQQFPDLHSELNLSSLELGDSALYFCASSVGSRGVRQETQYFGPGTRLLVL.

The chain links TRBV20-1 to TRBJ1-2; D might be TRBD1 (6 bases). Between the trimmed V and J ends, which lost 6 bases and 4 bases, there was a span of 18 bases. There are 14 residues in the CDR3. Germline-derived CDR1 and CDR2 are DFQATT and SNEGSKA (reference sequence). CDR3 residues: CSASYTGNSYGYTF. CDR3 in DNA: TGCAGTGCCTCATATACAGGGAATTCCTATGGCTACACCTTC.

The rearrangement joins TRBV29-1 to TRBJ2-1; 7 bases agree with TRBD2. Trimming cost V 1 base and J 5 bases; bases outside gene matches: 5. The germline CDR1 and CDR2 sequences are SQVTM and ANQGSEA. The CDR3 contains 14 residues. CDR3 nucleotide sequence: TGCAGCGTTGAAGCCACTAGCGACGACAATGAGCAGTTCTTC. Amino acids: CSVEATSDDNEQFF.

This clonotype was seen a single time. The chain links TRBV5-1 to TRBJ1-2; D is ambiguous. CDR3 length equals 12 residues. Looked up from germline, CDR1 is SGHRS and CDR2 is YFSETQ. V lost 10 bases and J lost 6, with 16 bases in between. Here the CDR3 reads CAEWTGTDGYTF. Here the CDR3 DNA reads TGCGCCGAATGGACGGGTACCGATGGCTACACCTTC.

The V and J genes are TRBV20-1 and TRBJ2-1; a weak D match, TRBD2 (6 bases). Germline assignment: CDR1 DFQATT and CDR2 SNEGSKA (reference sequence). Trimming cost V 3 bases and J 10 bases, with 19 bases left between them. This CDR3 has 14 residues. The CDR3 region is CSASLYIGGSEQFF. The DNA of the CDR3 is TGCAGTGCTAGCCTATATATTGGGGGGTCGGAGCAGTTCTTC.

The rearrangement joins TRBV7-9 to TRBJ2-3; D gene ambiguous. In germline, CDR1 is SEHNR, CDR2 FQNEAQ (reference sequence). This CDR3 spans 16 amino acids. Trimming removed 6 bases at V and 4 bases at J, with 20 bases between. In nucleotides, the CDR3 is TGTGCCAGCAGTTCACCCGTTACCACCAGCGCAGATACGCAGTATTTT. This gives the protein CASSSPVTTSADTQYF. Full variable domain (missing parts from reference TRBV7-9 and TRBJ2-3): DTGVSQNPRHKITKRGQNVTFRCDPISEHNRLYWYRQTLGQGPEFLTYFQNEAQLEKSRLLSDRFSAERPKGSFSTLEIQRTEQGDSAMYLCASSSPVTTSADTQYFGPGTRLTVL.

The chain links TRBV4-1 to TRBJ1-1, with D tentatively TRBD1 (5 bases). The CDR3 extends over 17 amino acids. The V gene lost 1 base and the J gene lost 1 base, with 16 bases spanning the gap. Germline V gives CDR1 MGHRA, CDR2 YSYEKL. The CDR3 sequence: CASSQVPPPGSNTEAFF. In nucleotides, the CDR3 is TGCGCCAGCAGCCAAGTGCCCCCGCCAGGGTCGAACACTGAAGCTTTCTTT.

The V call is TRBV28, the J call TRBJ1-2; 7 bases line up with TRBD1. V lost 6 bases to trimming and J lost 9 bases; unmatched junction nucleotides: 13. CDR3 length: 14 amino acids. Germline values: CDR1 MDHEN, CDR2 SYDVKM. CDR3 loop: CASSTGTAARSYTF. The CDR3 region has the DNA TGTGCCAGCAGCACCGGGACAGCGGCCCGGAGCTACACCTTC.

The chain couples TRBV19 to TRBJ2-1; D is unresolved. V was shortened by 1 base and J by 0 bases, with 7 bases between the two germline ends. The CDR3 sequence is 15 residues long. The germline V gene has CDR1 LNHDA and CDR2 SQIVND (reference sequence). CDR3 sequence: CASSIASGSYNEQFF. CDR3 DNA: TGTGCCAGTAGTATAGCTTCGGGCTCCTACAATGAGCAGTTCTTC.

The chain links TRBV23-1 to TRBJ2-7; TRBD2 matches at 14 bases. TRBV23-1 is reported as an ORF; its role is uncertain. The CDR3 consists of 21 residues. Trimming took 0 bases from V and 6 from J; bases not matched to a gene: 19. CDR3 nucleotide sequence: TGCGCCAGCAGTCAATCTGACGAACACCCGGGACTAGCGGGAGTCATTGGCGAGCAGTACGTC. Translated, it gives CASSQSDEHPGLAGVIGEQYV.

The gene calls are TRBV5-6 and TRBJ1-6, with no clear D. Trimming shortened V by 0 bases and J by 5 bases, and 18 bases separated the two germline ends. The CDR3 totals 18 residues. CDR1 and CDR2 from the germline V gene are SGHDT and YYEEEE. The CDR3 nucleotides are TGTGCCAGCAGCTTGGAACTTGAGTCCGGCCGCAATAATTCACCCCTCCACTTT. Protein: CASSLELESGRNNSPLHF.

This sequence joins TRBV5-1 and TRBJ2-1, with TRBD2 matching over 7 bases. V gave up 7 bases and J gave up 15 bases; unmatched junction bases: 25. The CDR3 runs to 16 residues. Germline V gene lookup returns CDR1 SGHRS and CDR2 YFSETQ. Written as DNA, the CDR3 is TGCGCCAGCTTCCCTATTGTTCGGCAGATGCGGGAGCTCGGGTTCTTC. As protein: CASFPIVRQMRELGFF.

The chain links TRBV6-5 to TRBJ2-2; D is unresolved. CDR3 length equals 15 residues. The V gene lost 6 bases and the J gene lost 0 bases, with 11 bases spanning the gap. In germline, CDR1 is MNHEY, CDR2 SVGAGI. CDR3 protein: CASSFLDANTGELFF. The CDR3, as DNA: TGTGCCAGCAGCTTCCTAGATGCGAACACCGGGGAGCTGTTTTTT.

The chain combines TRBV12-3 or TRBV12-4 with TRBJ1-1; 7 nucleotides match TRBD1. The CDR3 spans 14 residues. V shed 3 bases, J shed 4 bases, and the junction held 5 bases outside the gene matches. Here the CDR3 reads CASSLVQGGTEAFF. DNA of the CDR3: TGTGCCAGCAGTTTGGTCCAGGGGGGCACTGAAGCTTTCTTT.

The chain carries TRBV5-4 and TRBJ2-7, with D possibly being TRBD1 or TRBD2 (5 bases each). V lost 4 bases and J lost 6, with 17 bases in between. The CDR3 has 14 residues. Germline-derived CDR1 and CDR2 are SGHNT and YYREEE (reference sequence). The CDR3 nucleotides read TGTGCCAGCAGCATTAACTGGGACCCGCGCGAGCAGTACGTC. The encoded protein is CASSINWDPREQYV.

V is TRBV6-2 or TRBV6-3 and J is TRBJ2-3; possibly TRBD2 for D (5 bases). CDR1 is MNHEY and CDR2 is SVGEGT in the germline V gene. Trimming removed 10 bases from V and 4 bases from J, with 18 bases in between. CDR3 length equals 14 residues. CDR3 protein: CATRTGIRADTQYF. The CDR3 bases are TGTGCCACCCGAACCGGGATCCGGGCAGATACGCAGTATTTT.

This chain connects TRBV7-9 to TRBJ2-1; D not resolved. With 2 bases removed from V and 0 bases from J, the gap between germline ends came to 8 bases. The CDR3 sequence is 15 residues long. Germline CDR1 and CDR2: SEHNR and FQNEAQ (reference sequence). CDR3 sequence: CASSLSESSYNEQFF. DNA of the CDR3: TGTGCCAGCAGCTTATCGGAGAGCTCCTACAATGAGCAGTTCTTC.

The gene calls are TRBV7-9 and TRBJ2-5; 9 bases are shared with TRBD2. V lost 4 bases, J lost 7 bases, and 16 bases stayed unmatched. Germline loops: CDR1 SEHNR, CDR2 FQNEAQ (reference sequence). There are 17 residues in the CDR3. CDR3 sequence (DNA): TGTGCCAGCAGCTCCAAGGCAGGCGGGGGGGCCGTAGTGACCCAGTACTTC. As protein: CASSSKAGGGAVVTQYF.

This sequence joins TRBV7-8 and TRBJ1-5; the match to TRBD1 covers 8 bases. The CDR3 has 14 amino acids. From germline, CDR1 is SGHVS and CDR2 FQNEAQ. The V gene end was trimmed by 6 bases and the J gene end by 5 bases; junction bases not matched to a gene: 6. The CDR3 is CASRPGGGDQPQHF. DNA for the CDR3: TGTGCCAGCAGACCAGGGGGCGGTGATCAGCCCCAGCATTTT.

V and J are TRBV27 and TRBJ1-1; a weak D match, TRBD1 (6 bases). Germline assignment: CDR1 MNHEY and CDR2 SMNVEV (reference sequence). This CDR3 region has 16 residues. V lost 5 bases, J lost 5 bases, and 21 bases lay in between. For the CDR3, the DNA is TGTGCCAGCAGTCTTCGGGACGGAGGGGGAATGACTGAAGCTTTCTTT. This translates into CASSLRDGGGMTEAFF.

The gene calls are TRBV4-1 and TRBJ2-7; no clear D. The germline V gene encodes CDR1 MGHRA and CDR2 YSYEKL. Trimming stripped 2 bases from V and 1 base from J, with 12 bases between. The CDR3 is 15 amino acids. CDR3 amino acids: CASSQHSFGSYEQYF. The CDR3 DNA reads as TGCGCCAGCAGCCAACACAGCTTTGGATCCTACGAGCAGTACTTC.

The rearrangement joins TRBV11-3 to TRBJ1-1; a possible D gene is TRBD1 (6 bases). Per the germline V gene, CDR1 is SGHNT and CDR2 is YENEEA. The CDR3 runs 15 residues. V was cut by 5 bases and J by 6 bases, with 19 bases left in between. The CDR3 loop is CASSPESGGSAEAFF. The CDR3 DNA is TGTGCCAGCAGCCCAGAGTCCGGGGGCAGCGCTGAAGCTTTCTTT.